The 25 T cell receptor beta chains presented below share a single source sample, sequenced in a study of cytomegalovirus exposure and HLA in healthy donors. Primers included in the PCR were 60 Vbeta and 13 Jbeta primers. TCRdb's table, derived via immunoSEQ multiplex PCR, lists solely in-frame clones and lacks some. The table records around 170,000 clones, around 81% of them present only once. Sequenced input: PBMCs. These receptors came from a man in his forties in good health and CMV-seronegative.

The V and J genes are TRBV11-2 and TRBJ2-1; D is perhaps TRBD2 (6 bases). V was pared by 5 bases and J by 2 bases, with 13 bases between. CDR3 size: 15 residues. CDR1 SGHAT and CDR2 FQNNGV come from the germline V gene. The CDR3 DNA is TGTGCCAGCAGCCCCCGACTAGAGCCCTACAATGAGCAGTTCTTC. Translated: CASSPRLEPYNEQFF.

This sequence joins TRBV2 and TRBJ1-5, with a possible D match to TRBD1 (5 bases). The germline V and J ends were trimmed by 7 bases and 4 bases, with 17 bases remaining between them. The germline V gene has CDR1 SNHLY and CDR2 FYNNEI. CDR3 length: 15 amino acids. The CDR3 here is CASTSGPGGNQPQHF. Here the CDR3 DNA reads TGTGCCAGCACCAGTGGACCCGGGGGGAATCAGCCCCAGCATTTT.

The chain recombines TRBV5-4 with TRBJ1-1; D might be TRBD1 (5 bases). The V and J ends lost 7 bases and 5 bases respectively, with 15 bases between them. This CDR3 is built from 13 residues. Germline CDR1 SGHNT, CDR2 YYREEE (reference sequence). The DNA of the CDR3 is TGTGCCAGCGTAGGGACTCGACAGACTGAAGCTTTCTTT. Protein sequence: CASVGTRQTEAFF. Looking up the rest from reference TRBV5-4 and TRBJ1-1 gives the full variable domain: ETGVTQSPTHLIKTRGQQVTLRCSSQSGHNTVSWYQQALGQGPQFIFQYYREEENGRGNFPPRFSGLQFPNYSSELNVNALELDDSALYLCASVGTRQTEAFFGQGTRLTVV.

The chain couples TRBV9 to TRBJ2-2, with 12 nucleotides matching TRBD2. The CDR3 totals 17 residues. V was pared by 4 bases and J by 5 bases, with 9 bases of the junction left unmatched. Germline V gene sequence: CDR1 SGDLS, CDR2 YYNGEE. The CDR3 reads CASSPQTSGSGTGELFF. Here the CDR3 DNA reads TGTGCCAGCAGCCCACAGACTAGCGGGAGTGGGACCGGGGAGCTGTTTTTT. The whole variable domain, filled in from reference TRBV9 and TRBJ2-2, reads DSGVTQTPKHLITATGQRVTLRCSPRSGDLSVYWYQQSLDQGLQFLIQYYNGEERAKGNILERFSAQQFPDLHSELNLSSLELGDSALYFCASSPQTSGSGTGELFFGEGSRLTVL.

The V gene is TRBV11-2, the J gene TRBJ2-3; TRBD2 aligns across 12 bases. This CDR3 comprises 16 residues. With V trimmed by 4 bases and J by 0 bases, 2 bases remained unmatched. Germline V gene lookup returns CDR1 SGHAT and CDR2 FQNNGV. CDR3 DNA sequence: TGTGCCAGCAGCTGGACTAGCGGGATGAGCACAGATACGCAGTATTTT. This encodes CASSWTSGMSTDTQYF.

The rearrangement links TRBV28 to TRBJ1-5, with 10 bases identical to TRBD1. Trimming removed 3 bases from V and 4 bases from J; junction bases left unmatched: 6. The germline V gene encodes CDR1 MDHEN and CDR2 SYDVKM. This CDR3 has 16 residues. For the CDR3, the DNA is TGTGCCAGCAGTTTCTTCCGGGACAGGGGTAATCAGCCCCAGCATTTT. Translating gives CASSFFRDRGNQPQHF.

The CDR3 sequence: CASSQDVASYNEQFF. CDR3 in DNA: TGCGCCAGCAGCCAAGATGTAGCATCCTACAATGAGCAGTTCTTC. V is TRBV4-1 and J is TRBJ2-1; D unclear. The CDR3 covers 15 residues. The germline V gene encodes CDR1 MGHRA and CDR2 YSYEKL. The V gene lost 0 bases and the J gene lost 1 base, with 7 bases spanning the gap.

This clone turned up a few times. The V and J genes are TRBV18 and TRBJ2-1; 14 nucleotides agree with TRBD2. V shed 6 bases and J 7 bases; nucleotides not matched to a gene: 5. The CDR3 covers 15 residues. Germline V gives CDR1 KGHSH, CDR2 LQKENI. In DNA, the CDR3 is TGTGCCAGCTCCTCCGGACTAGCGGGAGGAAATGAGCAGTTCTTC. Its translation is CASSSGLAGGNEQFF.

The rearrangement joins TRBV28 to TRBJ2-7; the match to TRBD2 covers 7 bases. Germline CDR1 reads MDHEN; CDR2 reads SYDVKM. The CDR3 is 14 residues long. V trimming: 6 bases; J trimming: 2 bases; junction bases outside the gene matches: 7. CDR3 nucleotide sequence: TGTGCCAGCAGCGACGGGAGGAGCACCTACGAGCAGTACTTC. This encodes CASSDGRSTYEQYF.

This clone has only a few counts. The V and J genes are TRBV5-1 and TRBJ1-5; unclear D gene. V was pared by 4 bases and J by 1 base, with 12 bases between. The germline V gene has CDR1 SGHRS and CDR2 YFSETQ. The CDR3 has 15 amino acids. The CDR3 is CASSPTGNSNQPQHF. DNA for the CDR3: TGCGCCAGCAGCCCAACGGGAAACAGCAATCAGCCCCAGCATTTT.

CDR3 loop: CSVRTSGVYEQYF. The CDR3 bases are TGCAGCGTCCGGACTAGCGGGGTCTACGAGCAGTACTTC. V and J are TRBV29-1 and TRBJ2-7; 12 bases map to TRBD2. This CDR3 spans 13 amino acids. After removal of 6 bases from V and 3 bases from J, the junction contained 3 bases not matched to a gene. Germline CDR1 SQVTM, CDR2 ANQGSEA.

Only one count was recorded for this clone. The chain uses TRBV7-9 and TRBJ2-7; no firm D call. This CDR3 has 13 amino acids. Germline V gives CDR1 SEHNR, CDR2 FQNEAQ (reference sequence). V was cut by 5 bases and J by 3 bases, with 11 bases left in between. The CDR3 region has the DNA TGTGCCAGCAGCCCGACGATGGGCTACGAGCAGTACGTC. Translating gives CASSPTMGYEQYV.

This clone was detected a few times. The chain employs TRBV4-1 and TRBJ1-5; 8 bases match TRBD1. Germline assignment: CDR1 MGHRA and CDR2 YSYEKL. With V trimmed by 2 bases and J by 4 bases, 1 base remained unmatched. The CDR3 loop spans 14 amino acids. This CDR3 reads CASSQRTGNQPQHF. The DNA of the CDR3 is TGCGCCAGCAGCCAAAGGACAGGGAATCAGCCCCAGCATTTT.

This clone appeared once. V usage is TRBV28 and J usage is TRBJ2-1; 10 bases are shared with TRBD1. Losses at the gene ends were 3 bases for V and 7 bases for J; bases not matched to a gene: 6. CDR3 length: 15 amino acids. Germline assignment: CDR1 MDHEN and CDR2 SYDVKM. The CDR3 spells CASSFQTGGENEQFF. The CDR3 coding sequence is TGTGCCAGCAGTTTCCAGACAGGGGGCGAGAATGAGCAGTTCTTC.

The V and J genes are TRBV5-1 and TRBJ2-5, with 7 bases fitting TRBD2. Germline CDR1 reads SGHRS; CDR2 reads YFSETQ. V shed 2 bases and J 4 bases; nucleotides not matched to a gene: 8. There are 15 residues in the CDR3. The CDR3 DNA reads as TGCGCCAGCAGCTTCTTAGCGGGTGGTGGAGAGACCCAGTACTTC. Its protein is CASSFLAGGGETQYF.

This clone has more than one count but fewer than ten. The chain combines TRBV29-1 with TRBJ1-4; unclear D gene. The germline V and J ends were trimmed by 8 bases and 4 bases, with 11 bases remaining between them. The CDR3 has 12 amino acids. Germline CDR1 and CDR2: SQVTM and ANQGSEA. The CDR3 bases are TGCAGCTATTCTGGGAGTAATGAAAAACTGTTTTTT. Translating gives CSYSGSNEKLFF.

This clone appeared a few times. CDR3 nucleotide sequence: TGCGCCAGCAAAGGACTAGCGGGAGGCACAGATACGCAGTATTTT. This encodes CASKGLAGGTDTQYF. The V gene is TRBV4-1, the J gene TRBJ2-3, with TRBD2 matching over 13 bases. Germline V CDR1 and CDR2: MGHRA, YSYEKL. Germline trimming cut 7 bases from V and 1 base from J; bases unmatched to any gene: 2. The CDR3 length is 15 residues.

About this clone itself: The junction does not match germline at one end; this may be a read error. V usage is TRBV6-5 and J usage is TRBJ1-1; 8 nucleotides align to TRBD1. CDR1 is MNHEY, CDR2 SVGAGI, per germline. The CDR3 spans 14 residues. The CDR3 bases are TGTGCCAGCGGTTACGAACAGGGGGGTGTGGAAGCTTTCTTT. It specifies CASGYEQGGVEAFF.

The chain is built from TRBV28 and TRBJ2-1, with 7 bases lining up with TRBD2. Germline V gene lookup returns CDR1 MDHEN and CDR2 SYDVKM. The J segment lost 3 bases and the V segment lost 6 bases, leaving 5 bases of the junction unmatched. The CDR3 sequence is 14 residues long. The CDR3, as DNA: TGTGCCAGCAGACAGCGGGACCACTACAATGAGCAGTTCTTC. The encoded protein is CASRQRDHYNEQFF.

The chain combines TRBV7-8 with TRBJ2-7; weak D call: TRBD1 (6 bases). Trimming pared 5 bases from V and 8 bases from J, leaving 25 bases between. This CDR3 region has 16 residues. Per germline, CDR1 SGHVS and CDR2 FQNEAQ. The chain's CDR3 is CASSPTGATSWGQQYV. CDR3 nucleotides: TGTGCCAGCAGCCCTACAGGAGCCACTTCCTGGGGGCAGCAGTACGTC.

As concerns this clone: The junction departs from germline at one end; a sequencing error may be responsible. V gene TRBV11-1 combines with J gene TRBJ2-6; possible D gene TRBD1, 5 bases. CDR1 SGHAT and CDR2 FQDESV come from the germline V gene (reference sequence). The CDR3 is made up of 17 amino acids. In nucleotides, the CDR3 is TGTGCCAGCAGCTTAGGCTATAGCATACCTGGGGCCAACGGCCTGACTTTC. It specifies CASSLGYSIPGANGLTF.

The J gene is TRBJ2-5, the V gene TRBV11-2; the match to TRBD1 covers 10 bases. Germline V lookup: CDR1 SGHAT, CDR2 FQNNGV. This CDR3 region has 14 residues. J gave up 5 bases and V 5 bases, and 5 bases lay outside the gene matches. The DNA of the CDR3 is TGTGCCAGCAGCCGAAGGGACAGGGGCGAGACCCAGTACTTC. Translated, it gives CASSRRDRGETQYF.

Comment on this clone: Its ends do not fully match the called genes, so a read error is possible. The CDR3 loop reads CASSELLWLSGANGLTF. The CDR3 nucleotides are TGTGCCAGCAGTGAACTGCTCTGGCTCTCTGGGGCCAACGGCCTGACTTTC. The chain couples TRBV2 to TRBJ2-6, with D possibly matching TRBD1 (5 bases). The CDR3 sequence is 17 residues long. Germline lookup yields CDR1 SNHLY and CDR2 FYNNEI.

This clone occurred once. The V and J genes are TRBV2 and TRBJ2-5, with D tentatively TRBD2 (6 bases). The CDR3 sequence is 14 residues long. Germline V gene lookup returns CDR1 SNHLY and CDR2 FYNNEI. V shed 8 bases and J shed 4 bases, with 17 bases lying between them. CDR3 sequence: CASLVREEGETQYF. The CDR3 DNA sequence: TGTGCCAGCCTCGTTAGGGAGGAGGGAGAGACCCAGTACTTC.

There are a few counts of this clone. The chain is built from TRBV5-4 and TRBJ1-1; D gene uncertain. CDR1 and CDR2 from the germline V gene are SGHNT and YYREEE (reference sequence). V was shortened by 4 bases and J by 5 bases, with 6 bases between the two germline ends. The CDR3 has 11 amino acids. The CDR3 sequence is CASSLSTEAFF. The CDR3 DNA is TGTGCCAGCAGCCTGAGTACTGAAGCTTTCTTT.